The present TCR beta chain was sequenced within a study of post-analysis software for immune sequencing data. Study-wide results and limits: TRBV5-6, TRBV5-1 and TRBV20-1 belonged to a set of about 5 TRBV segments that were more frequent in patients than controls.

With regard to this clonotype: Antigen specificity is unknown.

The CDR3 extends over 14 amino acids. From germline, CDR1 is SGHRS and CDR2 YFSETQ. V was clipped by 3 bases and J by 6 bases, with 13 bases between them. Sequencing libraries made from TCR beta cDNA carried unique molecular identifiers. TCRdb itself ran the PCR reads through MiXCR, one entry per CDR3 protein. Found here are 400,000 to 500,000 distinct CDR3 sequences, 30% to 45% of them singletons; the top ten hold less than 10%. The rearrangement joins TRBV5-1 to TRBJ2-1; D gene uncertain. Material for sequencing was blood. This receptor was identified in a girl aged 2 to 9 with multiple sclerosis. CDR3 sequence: CASSWAAESNEQFF. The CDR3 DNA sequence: TGCGCCAGCAGCTGGGCCGCGGAGAGCAATGAGCAGTTCTTC.